This T cell receptor beta chain is from a study of blood T cell repertoires in COVID-19. Study context: The samples span acute and convalescent COVID-19 from the United States, Italy and Spain. T cells, B-cell-depleted T cells, or PBMCs supplied cDNA or gDNA.

As processed by the authors: For nucleated cells, counts were estimated from reference gene primer amplification. The data were produced by immunoSEQ multiplex PCR, yet TCRdb's version contains in-frame clones alone and is incomplete. That table furnishes V, J and clone size, whereas the DNA furnished D and trimming. This sample has about 270,000 clones, with around nine tenths found just once. The CDR3 length is 15 residues. Germline V gene lookup returns CDR1 SEHNR and CDR2 FQNEAQ (reference sequence). V was trimmed by 5 bases and J by 4 bases, leaving 16 bases between them. This sequence was found in a man in his forties with active or convalescent COVID-19. The sequenced material came from peripheral blood. V gene TRBV7-9 combines with J gene TRBJ2-3; perhaps TRBD2 as D (7 bases). CDR3 DNA: TGTGCCAGCAGCCCGGGGGGCGGGAGAGCAGATACGCAGTATTTT. It encodes CASSPGGGRADTQYF.